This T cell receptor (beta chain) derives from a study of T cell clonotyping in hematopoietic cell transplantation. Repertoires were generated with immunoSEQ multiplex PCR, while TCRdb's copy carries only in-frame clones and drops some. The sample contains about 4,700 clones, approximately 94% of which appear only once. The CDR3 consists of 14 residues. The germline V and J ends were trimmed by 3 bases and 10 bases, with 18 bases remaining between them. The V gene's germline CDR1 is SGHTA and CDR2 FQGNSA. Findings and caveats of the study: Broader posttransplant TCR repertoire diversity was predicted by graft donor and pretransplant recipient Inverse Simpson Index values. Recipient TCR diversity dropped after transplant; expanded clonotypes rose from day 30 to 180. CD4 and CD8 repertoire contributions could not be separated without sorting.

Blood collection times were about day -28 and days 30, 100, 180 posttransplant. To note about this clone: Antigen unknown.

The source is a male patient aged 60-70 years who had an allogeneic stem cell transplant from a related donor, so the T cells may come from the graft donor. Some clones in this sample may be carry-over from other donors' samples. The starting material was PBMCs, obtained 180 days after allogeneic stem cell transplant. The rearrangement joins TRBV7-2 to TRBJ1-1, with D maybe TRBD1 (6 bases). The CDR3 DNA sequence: TGTGCCAGCAGCTTCGTAGGGCAGGGGAACACAGCTTTCTTT. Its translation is CASSFVGQGNTAFF.